The rows below give T cell receptor beta chains drawn from one sample of a study of shared clonotypes between healthy human individuals. Sequenced by immunoSEQ multiplex PCR; TCRdb stores in-frame clones only, minus some. The table has 550,000 to 600,000 clones, around 78% seen once. The specimen was PBMCs. The receptors come from a woman aged 40-49 years in good health. Some clones in this sample may be carry-over from other donors' samples. The conserved cysteine and the conserved F or W are not part of the CDR3 here.

j_gene: TRBJ2-5; v_gene: TRBV6-6; CDR3aa: ASRPAGVETQY
j_gene: TRBJ2-3; v_gene: TRBV27; CDR3aa: ASGPNIEPDTQY
j_gene: TRBJ2-3; v_gene: TRBV15; CDR3aa: ATSREQGDFTDTQY
j_gene: TRBJ2-5; v_gene: TRBV14; CDR3aa: ASSQEVETQY
j_gene: TRBJ1-5; v_gene: TRBV7-2; CDR3aa: ASSQARSNQPQH
j_gene: TRBJ2-7; v_gene: TRBV9; CDR3aa: ASSVGLAETPYEQY
j_gene: TRBJ1-2; v_gene: TRBV28; CDR3aa: ASSTPGRGPNYGYT
j_gene: TRBJ1-1; v_gene: TRBV28; CDR3aa: ASSLGQENTEAF
j_gene: TRBJ2-3; v_gene: TRBV5-1; CDR3aa: ASSLDGGGLRGDTQY
j_gene: TRBJ2-7; v_gene: TRBV20-1; CDR3aa: SATLLYEQY
j_gene: TRBJ2-1; v_gene: TRBV29-1; CDR3aa: SVDRGEVNEQF
j_gene: TRBJ2-7; v_gene: TRBV10-1; CDR3aa: ASSEGQGNYEQY
j_gene: TRBJ1-1; v_gene: TRBV5-4; CDR3aa: ASSLAPGGGRGTEAF
j_gene: TRBJ2-7; v_gene: TRBV7-2; CDR3aa: ASSLRHFYEQY
j_gene: TRBJ2-3; v_gene: TRBV5-5; CDR3aa: ASSRGSGGSTDTQY
j_gene: TRBJ1-4; v_gene: TRBV19; CDR3aa: ASSGRTRGGNEKLF
j_gene: TRBJ2-1; v_gene: TRBV30; CDR3aa: AWKQREINEQF
j_gene: TRBJ1-2; v_gene: TRBV18; CDR3aa: ASSPPTGAYGYT
j_gene: TRBJ2-2; v_gene: TRBV2; CDR3aa: ASSTRTGGNTGELF
j_gene: TRBJ2-3; v_gene: TRBV5-4; CDR3aa: ASSLARGPSTDTQY
j_gene: TRBJ1-2; v_gene: TRBV19; CDR3aa: ASRRRTTNYGYT
j_gene: TRBJ2-2; v_gene: TRBV28; CDR3aa: ASSPIAPTNTGELF
j_gene: -; v_gene: TRBV5-5; CDR3aa: ASSLGVHSSYEQY
j_gene: TRBJ2-4; v_gene: TRBV6-5; CDR3aa: ASSYWGGAKNIQY
j_gene: TRBJ1-5; v_gene: TRBV6-5; CDR3aa: ASSLEPGPAGDPQH
j_gene: TRBJ2-1; v_gene: TRBV5-1; CDR3aa: ASSLGGIDPHGVYNEQF
j_gene: TRBJ2-3; v_gene: TRBV7-9; CDR3aa: ASSGVRETDTQY
j_gene: TRBJ2-1; v_gene: TRBV6-4; CDR3aa: ASSESSGSYNEQF
j_gene: TRBJ2-1; v_gene: TRBV6-6; CDR3aa: ASSQLAGTSYNEQF
j_gene: TRBJ1-5; v_gene: TRBV23-1; CDR3aa: ASSQLPFANQPQH
j_gene: TRBJ2-2; v_gene: TRBV7-6; CDR3aa: ASSLVGGGVAGELF
j_gene: TRBJ2-1; v_gene: TRBV28; CDR3aa: ASSYRTSGLFEQF
j_gene: TRBJ2-5; v_gene: TRBV28; CDR3aa: ASSLGLAGETQY
j_gene: TRBJ1-1; v_gene: TRBV11-3; CDR3aa: ASSQDRNTEAF
j_gene: TRBJ1-1; v_gene: TRBV2; CDR3aa: ASGGTEAF
j_gene: TRBJ2-3; v_gene: TRBV28; CDR3aa: ASRAGTATDTQY
j_gene: TRBJ1-2; v_gene: TRBV29-1; CDR3aa: SVEAQGQSRYGYT
j_gene: TRBJ1-5; v_gene: TRBV7-2; CDR3aa: ASSTRQGNQPQH
j_gene: TRBJ2-5; v_gene: TRBV6-1; CDR3aa: ASSEAPWGFRETQY
j_gene: TRBJ1-1; v_gene: TRBV7-2; CDR3aa: ASSSGLTGGGTEAF
j_gene: TRBJ1-1; v_gene: TRBV5-1; CDR3aa: ASSQSPIQLNTEAF
j_gene: TRBJ2-1; v_gene: TRBV28; CDR3aa: ASSFDVGEQF
j_gene: TRBJ2-7; v_gene: TRBV7-2; CDR3aa: ASSLTSGSYEQY
j_gene: TRBJ2-5; v_gene: TRBV9; CDR3aa: ASSVVAGGEETQY
j_gene: TRBJ2-7; v_gene: TRBV6-6; CDR3aa: ASRQAGVHEQY
j_gene: TRBJ2-3; v_gene: TRBV7-9; CDR3aa: ASSLALGRDTDTQY
j_gene: TRBJ2-7; v_gene: TRBV10-3; CDR3aa: AISVTGTTEAEQY
j_gene: TRBJ1-5; v_gene: TRBV9; CDR3aa: ASSPHGGNQPQH
j_gene: TRBJ2-7; v_gene: TRBV7-2; CDR3aa: ASSLQLAGEGYEQY
j_gene: TRBJ2-3; v_gene: TRBV18; CDR3aa: ASSPHKTFGDTQY
j_gene: TRBJ2-1; v_gene: TRBV4-1; CDR3aa: ASSPGLNNEQF
j_gene: TRBJ2-7; v_gene: TRBV11-2; CDR3aa: ASSLAGQWAPQY
j_gene: TRBJ2-7; v_gene: TRBV7-6; CDR3aa: ASSGGTSTGGEQY
j_gene: TRBJ2-7; v_gene: TRBV5-1; CDR3aa: ASSFSRANYEQY
j_gene: TRBJ2-5; v_gene: TRBV4-2; CDR3aa: ASSQAPGGQETQY